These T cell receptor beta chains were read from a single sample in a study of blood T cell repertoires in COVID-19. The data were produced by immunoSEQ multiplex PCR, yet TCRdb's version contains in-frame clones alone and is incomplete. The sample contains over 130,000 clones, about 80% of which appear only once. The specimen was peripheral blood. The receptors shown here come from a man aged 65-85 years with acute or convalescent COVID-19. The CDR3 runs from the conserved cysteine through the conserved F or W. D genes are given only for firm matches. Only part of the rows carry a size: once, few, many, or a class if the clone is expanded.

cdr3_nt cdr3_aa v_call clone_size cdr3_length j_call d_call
TGTGCCATCAGTGAGTCGATTTGGACTAGCGGGTACAATGAGCAGTTCTTC CAISESIWTSGYNEQFF TRBV10-3 NA 17 TRBJ2-1 TRBD2
TGTGCCAGCAGCGGACTAGCGGGGGCAGATACGCAGTATTTT CASSGLAGADTQYF TRBV27 NA 14 TRBJ2-3 TRBD2
TGTGCCAGCAGGAGGCCTGCAACTAATGAAAAACTGTTTTTT CASRRPATNEKLFF TRBV28 NA 14 TRBJ1-4 NA
TGTGCCAGCAGCCTTTCCGGGACTAGCGTACACAATGAGCAGTTCTTC CASSLSGTSVHNEQFF TRBV4-2 few 16 TRBJ2-1 TRBD2
TGTGCCACCATTAACTCTGGGGCCAACGTCCTGACTTTC CATINSGANVLTF TRBV24-1 NA 13 TRBJ2-6 NA
TGTGCCAGCAGTTTCAATACAGGGGATGCTAACTATGGCTACACCTTC CASSFNTGDANYGYTF TRBV28 once 16 TRBJ1-2 TRBD1
TGTGCCAGCTCAGGGGACATCGGTATTAGCAATCAGCCCCAGCATTTT CASSGDIGISNQPQHF TRBV18 NA 16 TRBJ1-5 NA
TGCGCCAGCAGCTTGGACAGGGTATTTGGCTACACCTTC CASSLDRVFGYTF TRBV5-1 NA 13 TRBJ1-2 NA
TGTGCAGCCGCCCCTAGCGGGACACCGGAGGCAGAGACCCAGTACTTC CAAAPSGTPEAETQYF TRBV7-9 NA 16 TRBJ2-5 TRBD2
TGTGCCAGCTCACCACCACAGGGGACTCCGAGAGAGCAGTACTTC CASSPPQGTPREQYF TRBV18 NA 15 TRBJ2-7 NA
TGTGCCAGTAGTCGGGGGGGCTCGAACACTGAAGCTTTCTTT CASSRGGSNTEAFF TRBV19 few 14 TRBJ1-1 NA
TGTGCCTGGAGTCCCCGGGACAGGTATTCACCCCTCCACTTT CAWSPRDRYSPLHF TRBV30 NA 14 TRBJ1-6 TRBD1
TGTGCCAGCAGCCAAGTTGACTCGGCGGTGAGAGAGACCCAGTACTTC CASSQVDSAVRETQYF TRBV4-2 NA 16 TRBJ2-5 NA
TGTGCTACATGGGGACTGGCCCTCCAAGAGACCCAGTACTTC CATWGLALQETQYF TRBV7-7 NA 14 TRBJ2-5 NA
TGTGCCAGCAGCACGGACAGGGTTAACTCCGGCTACACCTTC CASSTDRVNSGYTF TRBV7-9 NA 14 TRBJ1-2 TRBD1
TGCGCCAGCAGCTTGGACGGAGGGGCAGACACCGGGGAGCTGTTTTTT CASSLDGGADTGELFF TRBV5-1 NA 16 TRBJ2-2 NA
TGTGCCTGGGAGGGTCCCCGGCGAGCTTTCTTT CAWEGPRRAFF TRBV30 few 11 TRBJ1-1 NA
TGCGCCAGCAGCCCATGGACAGGGAGCACCTACGAGCAGTACTTC CASSPWTGSTYEQYF TRBV5-1 few 15 TRBJ2-7 TRBD1
TGTGCCAGCTCAGACAGGGTAACTAATGAAAAACTGTTTTTT CASSDRVTNEKLFF TRBV18 NA 14 TRBJ1-4 TRBD1
TGTGCCAGCAGTGCCCGGCTAGCGGGGGATGACAATGAGCAGTTCTTC CASSARLAGDDNEQFF TRBV6-1 NA 16 TRBJ2-1 TRBD2
TGTGCCAGCAGCAGCGGGGCCGGGGGCCTCTCCTACGAGCAGTACTTC CASSSGAGGLSYEQYF TRBV5-4 few 16 TRBJ2-7 NA
TGTGCCAGCCGCCCGGACAGTCTCTACGAGCAGTACTTC CASRPDSLYEQYF TRBV6-6 NA 13 TRBJ2-7 NA
TGTGCCAGCGGTCAGGGGGTGAGGAGGCAAGAGACCCAGTACTTC CASGQGVRRQETQYF TRBV27 NA 15 TRBJ2-5 TRBD1
TGTGCCAGCTGTGCACGGAGGGGTTATACGCAGTATTTT CASCARRGYTQYF TRBV27 NA 13 TRBJ2-3 NA